This entry lists 14 T cell receptor beta chains sequenced from one sample in a study of T cell changes during pregnancy in multiple sclerosis. TCRdb's copy holds only in-frame clones and misses some; the assay was immunoSEQ multiplex PCR. The table records about 92,000 clones, more than 85% of them present only once. This specimen consisted of peripheral blood, obtained in the first trimester of pregnancy. All receptors come from a female donor with multiple sclerosis, enrolled in a pregnancy study.

CDR3 protein: CASSIDRSWNTEAFF. CDR3 sequence (DNA): TGTGCCAGTAGTATAGACAGGTCGTGGAACACTGAAGCTTTCTTT. The chain combines TRBV19 with TRBJ1-1; no definite D call. Trimming stripped 0 bases from V and 1 base from J, with 9 bases between. CDR1 is LNHDA, CDR2 SQIVND, per germline (reference sequence). This CDR3 comprises 15 residues.

CDR3 coding DNA: TGTGCCAGCAGCCAGGGGGGGGAGTACGAGCAGTACTTC. Its protein is CASSQGGEYEQYF. This chain connects TRBV14 to TRBJ2-7; TRBD2 aligns across 7 bases. Germline CDR1 SGHDN, CDR2 FVKESK. The V gene end was trimmed by 3 bases and the J gene end by 4 bases; junction bases not matched to a gene: 3. The CDR3 has 13 residues.

The chain uses TRBV19 and TRBJ2-2, with 7 bases fitting TRBD1. Trimming cost V 6 bases and J 2 bases; bases outside gene matches: 6. The CDR3 runs to 15 residues. Germline values: CDR1 LNHDA, CDR2 SQIVND (reference sequence). The CDR3 DNA is TGTGCCAGTAGCCTCGGGACAGTCAACACCGGGGAGCTGTTTTTT. Its protein product is CASSLGTVNTGELFF.

This chain joins TRBV19 and TRBJ2-7; D is unclear. V was trimmed by 8 bases and J by 5 bases, leaving 16 bases between them. Germline V lookup: CDR1 LNHDA, CDR2 SQIVND (reference sequence). The CDR3 length is 13 residues. This CDR3 reads CASGYPTTHEQYF. DNA of the CDR3: TGTGCCAGTGGGTACCCGACAACCCACGAGCAGTACTTC. The whole variable domain, filled in from reference TRBV19 and TRBJ2-7, reads DGGITQSPKYLFRKEGQNVTLSCEQNLNHDAMYWYRQDPGQGLRLIYYSQIVNDFQKGDIAEGYSVSREKKESFPLTVTSAQKNPTAFYLCASGYPTTHEQYFGPGTRLTVT.

The chain uses TRBV18 and TRBJ2-3; 8 nucleotides match TRBD1. From germline, CDR1 is KGHSH and CDR2 LQKENI. CDR3 length: 16 amino acids. V was clipped by 3 bases and J by 2 bases; unmatched bases: 7. The chain's CDR3 is CASSPRGTGYTDTQYF. The CDR3 coding sequence is TGTGCCAGCTCACCTCGAGGGACAGGCTACACAGATACGCAGTATTTT.

This sequence joins TRBV7-6 and TRBJ2-7; TRBD2 agrees at 8 bases. The germline V gene encodes CDR1 SGHVS and CDR2 FNYEAQ. CDR3 length: 15 amino acids. With 5 bases clipped from V and 3 bases from J, the junction kept 9 bases outside the gene matches. CDR3 loop: CASSPDSGNVYEQYF. DNA of the CDR3: TGTGCCAGCAGCCCCGATAGCGGGAATGTCTACGAGCAGTACTTC.

The genes are TRBV7-2 and TRBJ2-3, with 10 positions matching TRBD2. The V and J ends lost 1 base and 7 bases, in that order; junction bases with no gene match: 8. This CDR3 region has 16 residues. Germline V CDR1 and CDR2: SGHTA, FQGNSA. CDR3 sequence: CASSLVTSGVRNTQYF. In nucleotides, the CDR3 is TGTGCCAGCAGCTTAGTTACTAGCGGGGTGCGAAATACGCAGTATTTT.

V usage is TRBV12-5 and J usage is TRBJ2-5; D perhaps matches TRBD1 (6 bases). The CDR3 loop spans 15 amino acids. The V gene lost 1 base and the J gene lost 5 bases, with 14 bases spanning the gap. Per the germline V gene, CDR1 is LGHNT and CDR2 is FRNRAP. The CDR3 DNA sequence: TGTGCTAGTGGTTTGGATACAGGGCCGGGGGAGACCCAGTACTTC. This translates into CASGLDTGPGETQYF. Looking up the rest from reference TRBV12-5 and TRBJ2-5 gives the full variable domain: DARVTQTPRHKVTEMGQEVTMRCQPILGHNTVFWYRQTMMQGLELLAYFRNRAPLDDSGMPKDRFSAEMPDATLATLKIQPSEPRDSAVYFCASGLDTGPGETQYFGPGTRLLVL.

The chain is built from TRBV4-2 and TRBJ2-3, with 10 nucleotides matching TRBD2. The CDR3 runs 16 residues. Germline lookup yields CDR1 LGHNA and CDR2 YNFKEQ. Trimming at V came to 4 bases and at J to 1 base, leaving 5 bases not matched to a gene. This CDR3 reads CASSRPGTSGTDTQYF. The DNA for the CDR3 is TGTGCCAGCAGCCGACCTGGGACTAGCGGCACAGATACGCAGTATTTT.

The J gene is TRBJ2-7, the V gene TRBV5-1, with TRBD1 identical over 7 bases. The CDR3 is 14 residues long. Trimming at V came to 4 bases and at J to 6 bases, leaving 10 bases not matched to a gene. The germline V gene encodes CDR1 SGHRS and CDR2 YFSETQ. The CDR3 DNA follows: TGCGCCAGCAGCCTAAAGGGACAGTACGCCGAGCAGTACTTC. This encodes CASSLKGQYAEQYF.

The gene calls are TRBV5-5 and TRBJ1-5; 7 positions match TRBD1. J gave up 4 bases and V 4 bases, and 8 bases lay outside the gene matches. This CDR3 has 15 amino acids. The germline V gene encodes CDR1 SGHKS and CDR2 YYEKEE (reference sequence). The CDR3 coding sequence is TGTGCCAGCAGCCCCCGACAGGGTACGAATCAGCCCCAGCATTTT. It yields the protein CASSPRQGTNQPQHF.

This sequence joins TRBV5-1 and TRBJ2-2, with 10 bases that match TRBD1. The trim removed 4 bases at V and 5 bases at J, leaving 8 bases unmatched. This CDR3 spans 16 amino acids. Germline CDR1 and CDR2: SGHRS and YFSETQ. This CDR3 reads CASSPGLGQGTGELFF. CDR3 DNA sequence: TGCGCCAGCAGCCCGGGATTGGGACAGGGGACCGGGGAGCTGTTTTTT.

This rearrangement joins TRBV27 to TRBJ2-7; 9 bases match TRBD2. In germline, CDR1 is MNHEY, CDR2 SMNVEV (reference sequence). The J segment lost 7 bases and the V segment lost 5 bases, leaving 9 bases of the junction unmatched. The CDR3 has 14 residues. The DNA of the CDR3 is TGTGCCAGCAGTGACAGACTAGCGGATGGGGAGCAGTACTTC. Translating it yields CASSDRLADGEQYF.

The chain couples TRBV28 to TRBJ1-5; 8 nucleotides align to TRBD1. This CDR3 has 16 amino acids. V lost 3 bases, J lost 4 bases, and 8 bases stayed unmatched. CDR1 MDHEN and CDR2 SYDVKM come from the germline V gene. CDR3 protein: CASSFKAGGRNQPQHF. The CDR3 nucleotides read TGTGCCAGCAGTTTTAAGGCAGGGGGCAGAAATCAGCCCCAGCATTTT.